The 12 T cell receptor beta chains below were found in one sample sequenced in a study of T cells in Graves' hyperthyroidism and ophthalmopathy. The source material, RNA transcripts, was used to amplify TCR beta CDR3 regions. HTBI primers drove first-round RT-PCR of the TCR CDR3. TCRdb re-called the multiplex PCR reads through MiXCR, storing one row per CDR3 protein. The repertoire consists of fewer than 350,000 distinct CDR3 sequences, with roughly 18% occurring once and the leading ten covering around 50%. Sequencing input: blood. The receptor set was obtained from a woman in her fifties or sixties with Graves' hyperthyroidism.

The chain's CDR3 is CASSFGQGASEKLFF. CDR3 coding DNA: TGTGCCAGCAGCTTCGGACAGGGGGCCTCCGAAAAACTGTTTTTT. The chain combines TRBV7-8 with TRBJ1-4, with TRBD1 identical over 11 bases. CDR1 is SGHVS, CDR2 FQNEAQ, per germline. V was pared by 3 bases and J by 8 bases, with 5 bases of the junction left unmatched. CDR3 length equals 15 residues.

This clonotype has more than one count but fewer than ten. The rearrangement links TRBV3-1 to TRBJ2-1; D remains unclear. Trimming took off 2 bases at V and 10 bases at J, with 12 bases between the two ends. The V gene's germline CDR1 is LGHDT and CDR2 YNNKEL (reference sequence). The CDR3 contains 13 residues. In DNA, the CDR3 is TGTGCCAGCAGCCAACCTCAGACCCGCGAGCAGTTCTTC. It specifies CASSQPQTREQFF.

This clonotype was seen repeatedly, ten times or more. The V call is TRBV20-1, the J call TRBJ1-2; D is possibly TRBD1 (5 bases). Germline V gene lookup returns CDR1 DFQATT and CDR2 SNEGSKA (reference sequence). The CDR3 extends over 14 amino acids. With 1 base removed from V and 4 bases from J, the gap between germline ends came to 13 bases. In DNA, the CDR3 is TGCAGTGCTAGAGGGGCGGGGGGGGGCTATGGCTACACCTTC. This sequence encodes CSARGAGGGYGYTF.

Ten or more counts support this clonotype. The chain is built from TRBV3-1 and TRBJ2-1, with 9 bases identical to TRBD1. Germline trimming cut 3 bases from V and 7 bases from J; bases unmatched to any gene: 4. Germline V gene data show CDR1 as LGHDT and CDR2 as YNNKEL (reference sequence). The CDR3 length is 14 residues. This CDR3 is CASSHGTGQNEQFF. The CDR3 nucleotides are TGTGCCAGCAGCCACGGGACAGGGCAAAATGAGCAGTTCTTC.

This clonotype was seen ten or more times. The genes are TRBV18 and TRBJ2-5, with D tentatively TRBD1 (5 bases). CDR3 size: 15 residues. V lost 0 bases and J 1 base, leaving 9 bases between the germline ends. Germline-derived CDR1 and CDR2 are KGHSH and LQKENI. CDR3 bases: TGTGCCAGCTCACCACCCGGAACAGGCCAAGAGACCCAGTACTTC. This sequence encodes CASSPPGTGQETQYF.

This clonotype was found a few times. The rearrangement uses TRBV2 and TRBJ2-7; the D gene could be TRBD1 or TRBD2 (5 bases each). The CDR3 is 14 residues long. Per germline, CDR1 SNHLY and CDR2 FYNNEI. CDR3 in amino acids: CASLSGTFGYEQYV. The DNA of the CDR3 is TGCGCCAGCTTATCCGGGACCTTTGGGTACGAGCAGTACGTC.

This rearrangement joins TRBV7-9 to TRBJ1-2; weak D call: TRBD1 (5 bases). Germline V gene lookup returns CDR1 SEHNR and CDR2 FQNEAQ (reference sequence). The CDR3 extends over 14 amino acids. With 3 bases removed from V and 4 bases from J, the gap between germline ends came to 12 bases. The CDR3 DNA is TGTGCCAGCAGCTTGAGCGGGACGTCCTATGGCTACACCTTC. Protein sequence: CASSLSGTSYGYTF.

A few counts support this clonotype. The V call is TRBV7-9, the J call TRBJ2-5; 7 positions match TRBD2. Germline-derived CDR1 and CDR2 are SEHNR and FQNEAQ (reference sequence). The ends lost 2 bases at V and 5 bases at J; junction bases unmatched: 11. CDR3 size: 16 residues. CDR3 in amino acids: CASSLSITSAWETQYF. CDR3 nucleotide sequence: TGTGCCAGCAGCTTAAGTATCACTAGCGCTTGGGAGACCCAGTACTTC.

This clonotype was seen repeatedly, ten times or more. V usage is TRBV18 and J usage is TRBJ1-5, with D perhaps TRBD1 (5 bases). V lost 3 bases, J lost 0 bases, and 12 bases lay in between. This CDR3 is built from 16 residues. Germline assignment: CDR1 KGHSH and CDR2 LQKENI. The CDR3 sequence: CASSPGTEYSNQPQHF. CDR3 bases: TGTGCCAGCTCACCTGGGACGGAATATAGCAATCAGCCCCAGCATTTT.

The rearrangement joins TRBV10-3 to TRBJ1-1, with TRBD1 matching over 8 bases. J lost 4 bases, V lost 6 bases, and 4 bases had no gene match. The CDR3 loop spans 13 amino acids. Germline assignment: CDR1 ENHRY and CDR2 SYGVKD. CDR3 sequence reads: CAISRTGPTEAFF. The CDR3 coding sequence is TGTGCCATCAGCCGGACAGGGCCCACTGAAGCTTTCTTT.

This clonotype has ten or more counts. CDR3 sequence: CSAPRLGQGTSEAFF. The CDR3 DNA is TGCAGCGCACCACGCCTGGGACAGGGGACATCTGAAGCTTTCTTT. V is TRBV29-1 and J is TRBJ1-1, with 10 bases matching TRBD1. Germline lookup yields CDR1 SQVTM and CDR2 ANQGSEA. The CDR3 is made up of 15 amino acids. Trimming at V came to 7 bases and at J to 6 bases, leaving 14 bases not matched to a gene.

This clonotype was observed a handful of times. The chain recombines TRBV5-5 with TRBJ1-4; weak D call: TRBD1 (6 bases). V lost 1 base to trimming and J lost 13 bases, with 11 bases between them. This CDR3 comprises 12 residues. Germline V gene data show CDR1 as SGHKS and CDR2 as YYEKEE (reference sequence). This CDR3 reads CASSLLQGVLFF. CDR3 nucleotides: TGTGCCAGCAGCTTGTTACAGGGCGTACTGTTTTTT.